This T cell receptor (beta chain) stems from a study of T-cell memory formation after mild COVID-19. TCRdb re-called the 5' RACE reads through MiXCR, storing one row per CDR3 protein. The sample yields 310,000 or so distinct CDR3 sequences, less than 20% seen once. Germline assignment: CDR1 LGHDT and CDR2 YNNKEL (reference sequence). Trimming took 1 base from V and 8 from J, leaving 11 bases between them. This CDR3 is built from 13 residues. The clonotype was recovered from a man between 18 and 35 years old who had mild COVID-19 (a few samples of this study predate the infection). Cell type and time point are not known. The sample was PBMCs or a T cell subset sorted from them (not recorded which). J is TRBJ1-2 and V is TRBV3-1; D is uncertain. CDR3 loop: CASSQVPPWGYTF. DNA of the CDR3: TGTGCCAGCAGCCAAGTCCCGCCATGGGGCTACACCTTC.